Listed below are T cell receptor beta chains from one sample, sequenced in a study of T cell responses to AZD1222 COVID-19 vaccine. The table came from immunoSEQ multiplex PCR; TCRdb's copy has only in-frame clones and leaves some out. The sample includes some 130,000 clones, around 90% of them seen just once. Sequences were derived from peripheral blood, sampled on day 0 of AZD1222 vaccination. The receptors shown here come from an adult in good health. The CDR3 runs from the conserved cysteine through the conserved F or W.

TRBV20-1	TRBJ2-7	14	CSASIGQGYYEQYF
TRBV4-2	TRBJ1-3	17	CASSQEGVTGGGNTIYF
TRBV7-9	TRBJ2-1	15	CASSSPKGSGNEQFF
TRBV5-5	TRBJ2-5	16	CASSLSAGGPQETQYF
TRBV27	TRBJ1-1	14	CASSLGQGGTEAFF
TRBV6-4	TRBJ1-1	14	CASSAYPGQGEAFF
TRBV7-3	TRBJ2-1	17	CASSPIGTSGIRNEQFF
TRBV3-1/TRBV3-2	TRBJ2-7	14	CASSQLGRSYEQYF
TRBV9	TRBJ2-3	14	CASSADRDGDTQYF
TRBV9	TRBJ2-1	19	CASSVVGTSGGVGYNEQFF
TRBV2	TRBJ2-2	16	CASSEVLAGGTGELFF
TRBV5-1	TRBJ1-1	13	CASSQVTNTEAFF
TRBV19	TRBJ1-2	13	CASSRQGDYGYTF
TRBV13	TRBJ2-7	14	CASSLGQGTYEQYF
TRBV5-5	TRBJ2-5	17	CASRLPFLAGPQETQYF
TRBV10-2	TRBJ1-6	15	CASSELGGASSPLHF
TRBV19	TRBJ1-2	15	CASSILQGANYGYTF